The clone carrying this T cell receptor beta chain was recorded a few times. The antigen is undetermined. This CDR3 has 15 residues. From germline, CDR1 is MNHEY and CDR2 SVGAGI. V was cut by 2 bases and J by 10 bases, with 20 bases left in between. The record originates from a study of vaccination and CD4 T cells after COVID-19. Study-wide background: Two doses of either BNT162b2 or mRNA-1273 vaccine went to participants. Overlapping peptides covering the spike proteins of SARS-CoV-2, HCoV-NL63, HCoV-OC43 and HCoV-229E were added to stimulate cells.

As to treatment: roughly ten-day PBMC culture with coronavirus spike peptide pools or control peptides (ViraFEST assay). ViraFEST used peptide pools to expand antigen-specific T cells and subsequently sequenced their TCRs. The Oncomine TCR Beta short-read assay sequenced DNA from cultured CD4+ T cells. TCRdb called the PCR reads again in MiXCR, with one record for every CDR3 protein. The data show roughly 4,900 distinct CDR3 sequences, with approximately 47% seen just once and around 41% held by the top ten. J is TRBJ2-5 and V is TRBV6-5; possibly TRBD1 for D (5 bases). The TCR originated in a human donor who had recovered from COVID-19. The sample comprised CD4+ T cells from blood, cultured in vitro. The CDR3 is CASSYPGREGVGQYF. In DNA form, the CDR3 reads TGTGCCAGCAGTTACCCCGGCAGGGAAGGGGTCGGCCAGTACTTC.